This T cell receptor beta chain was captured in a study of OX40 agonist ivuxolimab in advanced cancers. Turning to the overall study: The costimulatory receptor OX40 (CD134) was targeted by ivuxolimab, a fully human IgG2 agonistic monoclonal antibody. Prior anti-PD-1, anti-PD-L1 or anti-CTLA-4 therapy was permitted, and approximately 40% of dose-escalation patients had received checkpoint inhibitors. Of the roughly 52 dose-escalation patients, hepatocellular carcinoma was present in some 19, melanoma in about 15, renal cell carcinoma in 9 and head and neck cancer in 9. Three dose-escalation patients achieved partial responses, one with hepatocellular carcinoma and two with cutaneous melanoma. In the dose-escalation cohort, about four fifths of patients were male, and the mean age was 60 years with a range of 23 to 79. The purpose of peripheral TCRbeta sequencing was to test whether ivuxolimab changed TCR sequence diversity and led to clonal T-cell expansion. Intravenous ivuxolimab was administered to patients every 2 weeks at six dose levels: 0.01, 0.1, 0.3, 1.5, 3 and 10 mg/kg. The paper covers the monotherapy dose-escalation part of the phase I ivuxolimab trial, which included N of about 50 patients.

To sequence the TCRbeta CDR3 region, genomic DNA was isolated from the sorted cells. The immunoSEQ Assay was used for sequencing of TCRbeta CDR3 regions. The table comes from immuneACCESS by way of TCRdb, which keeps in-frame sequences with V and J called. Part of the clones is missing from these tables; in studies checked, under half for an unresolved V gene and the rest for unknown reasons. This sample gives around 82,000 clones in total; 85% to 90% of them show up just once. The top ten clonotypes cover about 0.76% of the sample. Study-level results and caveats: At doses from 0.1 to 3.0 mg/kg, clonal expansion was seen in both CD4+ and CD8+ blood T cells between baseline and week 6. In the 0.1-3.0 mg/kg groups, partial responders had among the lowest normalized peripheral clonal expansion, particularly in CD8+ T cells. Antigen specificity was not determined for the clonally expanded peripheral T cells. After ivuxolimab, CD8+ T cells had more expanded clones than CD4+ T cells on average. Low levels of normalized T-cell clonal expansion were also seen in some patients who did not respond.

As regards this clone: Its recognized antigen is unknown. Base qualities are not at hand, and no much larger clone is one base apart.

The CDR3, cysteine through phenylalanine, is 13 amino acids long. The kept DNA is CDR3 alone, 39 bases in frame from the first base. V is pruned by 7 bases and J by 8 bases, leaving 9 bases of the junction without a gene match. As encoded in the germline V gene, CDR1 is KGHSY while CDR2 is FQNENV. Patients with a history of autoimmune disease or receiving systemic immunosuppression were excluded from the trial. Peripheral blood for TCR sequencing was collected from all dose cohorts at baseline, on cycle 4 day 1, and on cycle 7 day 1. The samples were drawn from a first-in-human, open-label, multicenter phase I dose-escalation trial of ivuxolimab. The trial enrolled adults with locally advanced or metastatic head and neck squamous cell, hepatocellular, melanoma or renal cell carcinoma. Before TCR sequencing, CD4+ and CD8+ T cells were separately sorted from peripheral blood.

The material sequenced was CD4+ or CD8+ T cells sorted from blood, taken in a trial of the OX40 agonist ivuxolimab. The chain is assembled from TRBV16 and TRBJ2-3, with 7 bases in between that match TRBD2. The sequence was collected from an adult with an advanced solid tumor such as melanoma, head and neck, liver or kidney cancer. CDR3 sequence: CASIGDYTGTQYF. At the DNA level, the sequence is TGTGCCAGCATCGGGGACTACACCGGTACGCAGTATTTT.